The next 25 T cell receptor beta chains were all read from a single sample in a study of blood T cell repertoires in COVID-19. Sequenced by immunoSEQ multiplex PCR; TCRdb stores in-frame clones only, minus some. The sample consists of tens of thousands of clones, around 70% of them appearing once. Sequences were obtained from peripheral blood. The receptor source for this set is a woman between 70 and 85 years old with COVID-19, enrolled during active disease.

The gene calls are TRBV7-8 and TRBJ1-2; 7 bases align to TRBD1. The CDR3 length is 14 residues. Germline CDR1 is SGHVS and CDR2 is FQNEAQ. Germline trimming cut 5 bases from V and 7 bases from J; bases unmatched to any gene: 10. CDR3 region: CASSQGGQPSGYTF. CDR3 coding DNA: TGTGCCAGCAGCCAGGGGGGGCAGCCTAGTGGCTACACCTTC.

This clone was seen only a few times. The chain combines TRBV19 with TRBJ2-5, with 7 bases identical to TRBD1. This CDR3 is built from 13 residues. Unmatched junction bases numbered 8, after V lost 6 bases and J lost 7 bases. Germline V gene data show CDR1 as LNHDA and CDR2 as SQIVND (reference sequence). Written as DNA, the CDR3 is TGTGCCAGTAGCCAGGGGGTCGGCAGGACCCAGTACTTC. It translates to CASSQGVGRTQYF.

V usage is TRBV7-8 and J usage is TRBJ2-1; no reliable D call. Trimming shortened V by 5 bases and J by 4 bases, and 6 bases separated the two germline ends. This CDR3 contains 12 residues. Germline V CDR1 and CDR2: SGHVS, FQNEAQ. The CDR3 coding sequence is TGTGCCAGCAGCCTACAGTACAATGAGCAGTTCTTC. It codes for CASSLQYNEQFF.

This clone came up once. V is TRBV11-1 and J is TRBJ2-1; no clear D gene. The CDR3 is made up of 12 amino acids. The V gene's germline CDR1 is SGHAT and CDR2 FQDESV (reference sequence). Trimming removed 1 base at V and 7 bases at J, with 5 bases between. The CDR3 loop reads CASSLESNEQFF. In DNA, the CDR3 is TGTGCCAGCAGCTTAGAGAGTAATGAGCAGTTCTTC.

This chain's CDR3 is CASDNRDDNEQFF. DNA for the CDR3: TGTGCCAGCGATAACAGGGACGACAATGAGCAGTTCTTC. V is TRBV2 and J is TRBJ2-1; the D gene is possibly TRBD1 (6 bases). The CDR3 extends over 13 amino acids. In germline, CDR1 is SNHLY, CDR2 FYNNEI. Trimming stripped 8 bases from V and 5 bases from J, with 13 bases between.

This clone was seen once. The rearrangement joins TRBV7-2 to TRBJ2-1; TRBD2 matches 9 bases. The germline V gene encodes CDR1 SGHTA and CDR2 FQGNSA. The CDR3 is 15 amino acids. After removal of 2 bases from V and 9 bases from J, the junction contained 8 bases not matched to a gene. The CDR3 bases are TGTGCCAGCAGCTTAAGCGGGGGGCCCGTAGGTGAGCAGTTCTTC. Its translation: CASSLSGGPVGEQFF.

This clone was recorded a few times. The chain combines TRBV9 with TRBJ1-2; D gene ambiguous. The CDR3 length is 13 residues. Germline V lookup: CDR1 SGDLS, CDR2 YYNGEE. V was cut by 2 bases and J by 7 bases, with 12 bases left in between. The CDR3 loop reads CASSVGGGSGYTF. The CDR3, as DNA: TGTGCCAGCAGCGTCGGAGGAGGGTCTGGCTACACCTTC.

The chain recombines TRBV3-1 (or the pseudogene TRBV3-2) with TRBJ2-5; D is undetermined. This CDR3 has 13 amino acids. Germline assignment: CDR1 LGHDT and CDR2 YNNKEL (reference sequence). Between the trimmed V and J ends, which lost 3 bases and 4 bases, there was a span of 9 bases. The CDR3 nucleotides are TGTGCCAGCAGCCAGTCCGTGCGAGAGACCCAGTACTTC. It specifies CASSQSVRETQYF.

V gene TRBV12-3 or TRBV12-4 combines with J gene TRBJ1-5; TRBD1 is a possible D gene (6 bases). CDR3 length: 13 amino acids. Trimming removed 5 bases at V and 8 bases at J, with 13 bases between. The CDR3 region is CASSRRGKEPQHF. In nucleotides, the CDR3 is TGTGCCAGCAGTCGAAGGGGGAAGGAGCCCCAGCATTTT.

This sequence joins TRBV19 and TRBJ1-6, with TRBD1 identical over 10 bases. The CDR3 has 18 amino acids. V lost 4 bases to trimming and J lost 3 bases; unmatched junction nucleotides: 9. Germline CDR1 reads LNHDA; CDR2 reads SQIVND (reference sequence). The CDR3 DNA reads as TGTGCCAGTAGTACCGGACAGGGGGTTTTGGGCTATAATTCACCCCTCCACTTT. Translating gives CASSTGQGVLGYNSPLHF.

V gene TRBV4-1 combines with J gene TRBJ2-5; TRBD1 matches 7 bases. V shed 3 bases, J shed 5 bases, and the junction held 9 bases outside the gene matches. This CDR3 spans 15 amino acids. Germline values: CDR1 MGHRA, CDR2 YSYEKL. The CDR3 DNA reads as TGCGCCAGCAGCCAGTTTCGCGACAGGGTGGAGACCCAGTACTTC. This gives the protein CASSQFRDRVETQYF.

This clone has a handful of counts. V is TRBV3-1 (or the pseudogene TRBV3-2) and J is TRBJ1-6; 7 nucleotides align to TRBD1. The germline V gene encodes CDR1 LGHDT and CDR2 YNNKEL (reference sequence). The CDR3 loop spans 15 amino acids. The ends lost 4 bases at V and 10 bases at J; junction bases unmatched: 10. CDR3 DNA sequence: TGTGCCAGCAGCCGAGAGACAGGGAGTGGATCACCCCTCCACTTT. Protein product: CASSRETGSGSPLHF.

The rearrangement uses TRBV5-1 and TRBJ1-1; TRBD1 aligns across 9 bases. V lost 5 bases to trimming and J lost 3 bases; unmatched junction nucleotides: 8. CDR1 and CDR2 from the germline V gene are SGHRS and YFSETQ. This CDR3 comprises 15 residues. CDR3 protein: CASRPGQGRYTEAFF. The DNA of the CDR3 is TGCGCCAGCAGACCCGGACAGGGGCGATACACTGAAGCTTTCTTT.

The gene calls are TRBV5-5 and TRBJ1-3; D possibly corresponds to TRBD1 (6 bases). Germline V gives CDR1 SGHKS, CDR2 YYEKEE (reference sequence). This CDR3 has 15 amino acids. V lost 4 bases to trimming and J lost 2 bases, with 13 bases between them. CDR3: CASSVSGTTGNTIYF. CDR3 sequence (DNA): TGTGCCAGCAGCGTATCCGGGACAACTGGAAACACCATATATTTT.

The V gene is TRBV3-1 (or the pseudogene TRBV3-2), the J gene TRBJ2-7; 11 bases map to TRBD2. This CDR3 region has 16 residues. Trimming removed 1 base from V and 0 bases from J; junction bases left unmatched: 2. Germline V gene data show CDR1 as LGHDT and CDR2 as YNNKEL (reference sequence). CDR3 sequence (DNA): TGTGCCAGCAGCCAAGGACTAGCGGGGTACTCCTACGAGCAGTACTTC. This translates into CASSQGLAGYSYEQYF.

The chain carries TRBV13 and TRBJ1-2; 8 positions agree with TRBD1. The CDR3 has 14 residues. V lost 5 bases, J lost 4 bases, and 6 bases stayed unmatched. Germline V lookup: CDR1 PRHDT, CDR2 FYEKMQ (reference sequence). The CDR3 loop reads CASSLRGRGYGYTF. CDR3 coding DNA: TGTGCCAGCAGCCTCAGGGGGCGCGGCTATGGCTACACCTTC.

Here the CDR3 DNA reads TGTGCCAGCAGCCAAATTTTGACAGGGACCCAGCCCCAGCATTTT. This encodes CASSQILTGTQPQHF. V gene TRBV6-6 combines with J gene TRBJ1-5; 7 bases are shared with TRBD1. Germline trimming cut 6 bases from V and 7 bases from J; bases unmatched to any gene: 12. In germline, CDR1 is MNHNY, CDR2 SVGAGI (reference sequence). The CDR3 has 15 residues.

The gene calls are TRBV10-3 and TRBJ1-2; 9 bases map to TRBD1. The CDR3 contains 12 residues. The germline CDR1 and CDR2 sequences are ENHRY and SYGVKD. V lost 6 bases to trimming and J lost 9 bases; unmatched junction nucleotides: 5. Written as DNA, the CDR3 is TGTGCCATCAGAGGGACAGGGCCGAGCTACACCTTC. Protein sequence: CAIRGTGPSYTF.

This clone was detected only a few times. The V call is TRBV27, the J call TRBJ2-2, with 7 bases fitting TRBD1. This CDR3 spans 15 amino acids. Germline loops: CDR1 MNHEY, CDR2 SMNVEV (reference sequence). The junction had 7 bases not matched to a gene; V was cut back by 6 bases and J by 3 bases. The DNA for the CDR3 is TGTGCCAGCAGATCCGGGACAGCTTACACCGGGGAGCTGTTTTTT. Residues: CASRSGTAYTGELFF.

This clone is termed medium-sized. The J gene is TRBJ1-6, the V gene TRBV5-4, with TRBD1 matching 8 bases. CDR1 and CDR2 from the germline V gene are SGHNT and YYREEE (reference sequence). This CDR3 is 17 amino acids long. V was pared by 3 bases and J by 6 bases, with 11 bases of the junction left unmatched. The CDR3 DNA follows: TGTGCCAGCAGCTCGACCTCCCAGGGGGCGGGTAATTCACCCCTCCACTTT. Its protein product is CASSSTSQGAGNSPLHF. The variable domain in full, completed from reference TRBV5-4 and TRBJ1-6, reads ETGVTQSPTHLIKTRGQQVTLRCSSQSGHNTVSWYQQALGQGPQFIFQYYREEENGRGNFPPRFSGLQFPNYSSELNVNALELDDSALYLCASSSTSQGAGNSPLHFGNGTRLTVT.

V usage is TRBV9 and J usage is TRBJ2-7; 11 positions match TRBD2. V dropped 4 bases and J dropped 2; count of bases not matched to a gene: 5. This CDR3 is built from 15 residues. The germline V gene has CDR1 SGDLS and CDR2 YYNGEE. The CDR3 loop is CASSTYSGGAYEQYF. The DNA for the CDR3 is TGTGCCAGCAGCACTTATAGCGGGGGGGCCTACGAGCAGTACTTC.

The chain carries TRBV6-5 and TRBJ2-5; 7 bases are shared with TRBD2. From germline, CDR1 is MNHEY and CDR2 SVGAGI. The CDR3 extends over 14 amino acids. V lost 6 bases, J lost 5 bases, and 9 bases stayed unmatched. CDR3 amino acids: CASSPAGTRETQYF. CDR3 DNA sequence: TGTGCCAGCAGCCCAGCGGGGACCCGGGAGACCCAGTACTTC.

This clone was picked up one time. The chain is built from TRBV7-2 and TRBJ2-5, with D tentatively TRBD1 (6 bases). Germline V gene sequence: CDR1 SGHTA, CDR2 FQGNSA. V gave up 3 bases and J gave up 2 bases, with 10 bases separating them. This CDR3 contains 14 residues. In nucleotides, the CDR3 is TGTGCCAGCAGCTTGGGGACATTTCAAGAGACCCAGTACTTC. Translation gives CASSLGTFQETQYF.

The chain employs TRBV7-2 and TRBJ1-5, with TRBD1 matching 9 bases. Germline loops: CDR1 SGHTA, CDR2 FQGNSA. The length of the CDR3 is 15 residues. With 3 bases clipped from V and 3 bases from J, the junction kept 3 bases outside the gene matches. The CDR3 loop is CASSLDRGHNQPQHF. In nucleotides, the CDR3 is TGTGCCAGCAGCTTGGACAGGGGCCACAATCAGCCCCAGCATTTT.

There are many counts of this clone. This chain joins TRBV3-1 (or the pseudogene TRBV3-2) and TRBJ1-1; possible D gene TRBD1, 5 bases. Germline V CDR1 and CDR2: LGHDT, YNNKEL (reference sequence). The CDR3 runs 14 residues. Trimming cost V 2 bases and J 4 bases, with 11 bases left between them. For the CDR3, the DNA is TGTGCCAGCAGCCAATTCGGGGGAATCACTGAAGCTTTCTTT. The encoded protein is CASSQFGGITEAFF.